The entry below gives a single TCR beta chain sequence along with its context. Its recognized antigen is unknown. No base quality values were provided; no much bigger clone lies one nucleotide off. The meaning of the sample's time point label: baseline before first vaccination. According to the study, the label for this sample's treatment or condition signals: meningococcal conjugate vaccine given as trial control. The vaccinee samples were drawn from two UK trials, COV001 and COV002, one of which was a single-blind randomized controlled phase 2/3 trial testing AZD1222 (ChAdOx1 nCoV-19) in healthy adults. For TCRbeta chain sequencing, PBMC samples were collected from trial participants at day 0 and at day 28 after the second dose. V loses 0 bases of germline sequence and J loses 2 bases, and the interval between the two ends is 14 bases. Taken from cysteine to phenylalanine, the CDR3 has 16 residues. Only the CDR3 region is kept as DNA, spanning 48 bases read in frame from base 1. The germline V gene encodes CDR1 GTSNPN and CDR2 SVGIG (reference sequence).

The CDR3 regions of human TCRbeta chains were analyzed by immunosequencing. Concerning the study's data processing: Repertoire TCRs were checked for matches against a reference library of SARS-CoV-2-specific TCRs that had been generated using the MIRA antigen-specificity platform. Breadth was defined as the fraction of unique TCRs that were SARS-CoV-2-associated. Depth was defined as the fraction of total T cells that were SARS-CoV-2-associated. Each spike-specific TCR was assigned to its reactive spike region and to a CD4 or CD8 class using the MIRA data. Log10-transformed breadth and depth values were compared by one-way ANOVA with Sidak's multiple comparisons tests. TCRdb stores this immuneACCESS table with in-frame sequences only. Part of the clones is absent; in the studies checked, under half of the shortfall reflects unresolved V genes, and no reason is known for the rest. V, J and clone size are those of that table, while D and trimming were read from the DNA. The sample table shows tens of thousands of clones, and 75% to 95% are seen once. The ten largest clones add up to roughly 4.8% of the sample.

These data are taken from a study of T cell responses to AZD1222 COVID-19 vaccine (TCRdb year 2021). About the study as a whole: A total of 233 trial participants underwent TCR sequencing, of whom more than 200 had received two doses of AZD1222 and about 25 had received two doses of the MenACWY control vaccine. Enrollment into the trials was organized by age into subgroups of 18-55, 56-69 and 70-plus years, and those subgroups contained roughly 160, 29 and 62 TCR-sequenced participants, respectively.

Summary of the overall study and its limitations: After two AZD1222 doses, both the breadth and the depth of spike-specific TCRs were significantly higher than at day 0 and than in MenACWY recipients. Only six AZD1222 recipients were SARS-CoV-2 seropositive at baseline, limiting conclusions about previously exposed vaccinees. No day 14 peak-response samples were available, so repertoires were characterized only after the peak T cell response. Epitopes outside the regions mutated in the B.1.351 and B.1.1.7 variants were reportedly recognized by nearly half of the unique spike-specific TCRs. In the small 56-69-year group, the increase in depth fell short of significance, most likely because of low power. Vaccine-associated CD4 TCRs spanned the whole spike protein, with dominant responses in regions 160-218 and 743-854. Participants were mostly white British and included more females than males, and it was suggested by the authors that clonal diversity may have been underestimated.

The origin of this receptor is an adult in good health. Sequencing used peripheral blood, obtained on day 0 of MenACWY control vaccination. The rearranged chain carries TRBV30 and TRBJ1-3; the D gene is perhaps TRBD1, on 5 matching bases. The DNA sequence follows: TGTGCCTGGAGTGTAGGTGGGGGGGGACCTGGAAACACCATATATTTT. Its translation reads: CAWSVGGGGPGNTIYF.